The rows below give T cell receptor beta chains drawn from one sample of a study of regulatory T cells in long-lasting Graves disease. TCRdb re-called the multiplex PCR reads through MiXCR, storing one row per CDR3 protein. The sample includes approximately 690,000 distinct CDR3 sequences, about 32% seen only once; the top ten take roughly 40%. Sequencing was performed on peripheral blood mononuclear cells (PBMCs), taken when the disease was refractory, from a patient treated with antithyroid drugs. The receptor source for this set is a female donor with Graves disease. Both conserved end residues are part of each CDR3.

cdr3_length v_call cdr3_aa
15 TRBV11-2 CASSAGLAEVYEQYF
13 TRBV29-1 CSVELQGTYEQYF
17 TRBV28 CASSPTEPYLANYGYTF
15 TRBV12-3/TRBV12-4 CASKSPRSSGNTIYF
16 TRBV6-2/TRBV6-3 CASSYEGQGAIQPQHF
15 TRBV27 CASRRGTTPRETQYF
13 TRBV7-2 CASSNRGNNEQFF
11 TRBV2 CAGRTTDRKFF
13 TRBV2 CASSEGQYNEQFF
14 TRBV12-3/TRBV12-4 CASSMDGINQPQHF
13 TRBV11-1 CASSLNRIGEAFF
15 TRBV12-3/TRBV12-4 CASREAGGTTDTQYF
12 TRBV29-1 CSVGGGSETQYF
16 TRBV13 CASSLGLLGSYYGYTF
14 TRBV7-2 CASNNRGRGREQYF
16 TRBV7-9 CASSLGLASKTYEQYF
14 TRBV20-1 CSASPTGVSYEQYF
13 TRBV19 CATSDRGSDGYTF
16 TRBV14 CASSLPRLAGEETQYF
15 TRBV10-3 CAIGVTGGNQETQYF
16 TRBV19 CASSPYPGSFFNEQFF
14 TRBV7-3 CASSPQTVLGEQYF
13 TRBV2 CASSDQGNYEQYF
13 TRBV6-1 CASSEGRYTEAFF